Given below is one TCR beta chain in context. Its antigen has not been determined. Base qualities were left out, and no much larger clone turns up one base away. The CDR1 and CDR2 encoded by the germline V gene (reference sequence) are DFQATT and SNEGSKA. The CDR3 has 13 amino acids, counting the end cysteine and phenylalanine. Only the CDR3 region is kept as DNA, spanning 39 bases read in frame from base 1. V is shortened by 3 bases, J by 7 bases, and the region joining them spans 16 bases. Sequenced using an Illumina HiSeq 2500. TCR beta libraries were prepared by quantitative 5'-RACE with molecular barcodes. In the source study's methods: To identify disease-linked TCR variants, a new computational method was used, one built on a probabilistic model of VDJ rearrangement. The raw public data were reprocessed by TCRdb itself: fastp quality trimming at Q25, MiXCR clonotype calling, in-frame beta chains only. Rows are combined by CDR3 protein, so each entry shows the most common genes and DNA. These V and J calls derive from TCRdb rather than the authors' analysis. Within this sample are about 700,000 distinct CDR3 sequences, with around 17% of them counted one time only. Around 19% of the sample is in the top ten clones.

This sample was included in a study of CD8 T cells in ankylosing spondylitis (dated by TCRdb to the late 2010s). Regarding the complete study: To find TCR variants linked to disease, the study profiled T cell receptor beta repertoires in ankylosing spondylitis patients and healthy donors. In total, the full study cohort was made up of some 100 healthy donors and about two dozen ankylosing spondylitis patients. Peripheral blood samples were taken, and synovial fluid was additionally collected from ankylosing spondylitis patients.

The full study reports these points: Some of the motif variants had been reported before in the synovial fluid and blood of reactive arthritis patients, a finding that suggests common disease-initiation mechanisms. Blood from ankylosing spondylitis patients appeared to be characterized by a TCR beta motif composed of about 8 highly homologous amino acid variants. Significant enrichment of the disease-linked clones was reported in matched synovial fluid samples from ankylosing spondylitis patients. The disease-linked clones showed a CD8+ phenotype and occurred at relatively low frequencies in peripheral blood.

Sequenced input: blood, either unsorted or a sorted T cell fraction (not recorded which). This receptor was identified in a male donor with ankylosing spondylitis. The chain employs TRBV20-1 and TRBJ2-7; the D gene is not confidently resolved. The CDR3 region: CSASLGSPREQYF. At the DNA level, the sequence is TGCAGTGCTAGCCTGGGTAGTCCGCGGGAGCAGTACTTC.